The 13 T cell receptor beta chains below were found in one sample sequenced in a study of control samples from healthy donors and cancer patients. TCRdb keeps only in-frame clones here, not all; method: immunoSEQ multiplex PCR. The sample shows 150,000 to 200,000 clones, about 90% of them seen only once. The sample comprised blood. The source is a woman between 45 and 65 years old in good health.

CDR3 region: CASSLAGGTPYNEQFF. CDR3 DNA: TGTGCCAGCAGCTTGGCCGGAGGCACCCCCTACAATGAGCAGTTCTTC. This chain joins TRBV5-4 and TRBJ2-1, with D possibly matching TRBD2 (5 bases). With 0 bases removed from V and 2 bases from J, the gap between germline ends came to 12 bases. This CDR3 is 16 amino acids long. The V gene's germline CDR1 is SGHNT and CDR2 YYREEE (reference sequence).

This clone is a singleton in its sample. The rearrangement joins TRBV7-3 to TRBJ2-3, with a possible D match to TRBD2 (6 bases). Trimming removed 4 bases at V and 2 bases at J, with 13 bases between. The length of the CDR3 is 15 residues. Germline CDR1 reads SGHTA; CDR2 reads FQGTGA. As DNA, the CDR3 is TGTGCCAGCAGCTACCGGGGAGGCTACACAGATACGCAGTATTTT. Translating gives CASSYRGGYTDTQYF. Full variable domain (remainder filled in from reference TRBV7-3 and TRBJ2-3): GAGVSQTPSNKVTEKGKYVELRCDPISGHTALYWYRQSLGQGPEFLIYFQGTGAADDSGLPNDRFFAVRPEGSVSTLKIQRTERGDSAVYLCASSYRGGYTDTQYFGPGTRLTVL.

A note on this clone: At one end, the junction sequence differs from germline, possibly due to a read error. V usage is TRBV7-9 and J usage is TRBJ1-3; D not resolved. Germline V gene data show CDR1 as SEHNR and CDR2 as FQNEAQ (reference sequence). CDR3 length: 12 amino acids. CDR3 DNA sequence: TGTGCCAGCAGCTTAACTGGAAGCACCATATATTTT. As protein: CASSLTGSTIYF.

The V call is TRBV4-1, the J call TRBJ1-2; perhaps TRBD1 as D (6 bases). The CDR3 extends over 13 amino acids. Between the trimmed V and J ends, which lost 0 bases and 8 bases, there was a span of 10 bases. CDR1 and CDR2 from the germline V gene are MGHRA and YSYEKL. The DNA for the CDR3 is TGCGCCAGCAGCCAAGAGAACAGGGCCGGCTACACCTTC. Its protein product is CASSQENRAGYTF.

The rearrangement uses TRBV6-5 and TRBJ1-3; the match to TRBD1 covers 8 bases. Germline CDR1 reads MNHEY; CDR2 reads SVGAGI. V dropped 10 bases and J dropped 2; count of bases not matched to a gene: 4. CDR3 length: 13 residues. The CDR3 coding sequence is TGTGCCACCCAGGGGGCGCCTGGAAACACCATATATTTT. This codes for CATQGAPGNTIYF.

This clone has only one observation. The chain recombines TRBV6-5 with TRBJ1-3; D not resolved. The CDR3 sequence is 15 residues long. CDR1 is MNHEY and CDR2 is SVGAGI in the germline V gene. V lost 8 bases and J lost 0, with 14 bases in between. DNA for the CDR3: TGTGCCAGCGGGTCCGGACCGAGCTCTGGAAACACCATATATTTT. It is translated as CASGSGPSSGNTIYF.

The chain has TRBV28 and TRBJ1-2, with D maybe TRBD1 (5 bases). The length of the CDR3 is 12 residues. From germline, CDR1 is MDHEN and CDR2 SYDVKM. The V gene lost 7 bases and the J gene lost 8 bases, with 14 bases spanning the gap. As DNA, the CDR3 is TGTGCCAGCACCCAGCCGGGGCGGGGCTACACCTTC. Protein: CASTQPGRGYTF.

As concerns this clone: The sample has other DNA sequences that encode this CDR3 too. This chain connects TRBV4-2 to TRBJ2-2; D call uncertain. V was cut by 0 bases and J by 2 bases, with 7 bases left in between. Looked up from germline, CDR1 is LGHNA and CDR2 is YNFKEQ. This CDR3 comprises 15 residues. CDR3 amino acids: CASSQDPGNTGELFF. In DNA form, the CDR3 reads TGTGCCAGCAGCCAAGATCCTGGAAACACCGGGGAGCTGTTTTTT.

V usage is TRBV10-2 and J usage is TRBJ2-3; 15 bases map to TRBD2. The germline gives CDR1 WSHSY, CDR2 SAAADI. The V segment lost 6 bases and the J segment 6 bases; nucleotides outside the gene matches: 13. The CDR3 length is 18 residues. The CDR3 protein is CASSSGLAGGRAADTQYF. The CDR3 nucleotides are TGCGCCAGCAGCTCGGGACTAGCGGGAGGTAGGGCAGCGGATACGCAGTATTTT.

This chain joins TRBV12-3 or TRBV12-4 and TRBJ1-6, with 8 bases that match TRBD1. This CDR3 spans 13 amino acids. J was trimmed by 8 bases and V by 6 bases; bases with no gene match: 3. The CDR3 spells CASSGQGYSPLHF. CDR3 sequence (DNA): TGTGCCAGCAGCGGACAGGGTTATTCACCCCTCCACTTT.

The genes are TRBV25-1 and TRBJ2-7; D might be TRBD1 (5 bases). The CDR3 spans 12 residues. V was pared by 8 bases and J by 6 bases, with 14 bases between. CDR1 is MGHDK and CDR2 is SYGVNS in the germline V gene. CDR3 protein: CASSFIQGEQYF. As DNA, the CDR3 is TGTGCCAGCTCCTTTATCCAGGGCGAGCAGTACTTC.

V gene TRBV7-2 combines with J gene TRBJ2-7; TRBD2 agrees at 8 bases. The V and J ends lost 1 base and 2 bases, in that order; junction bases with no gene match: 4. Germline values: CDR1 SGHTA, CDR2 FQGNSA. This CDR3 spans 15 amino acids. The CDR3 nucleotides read TGTGCCAGCAGCTTAGATGGGACTAGTGCCTACGAGCAGTACTTC. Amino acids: CASSLDGTSAYEQYF.

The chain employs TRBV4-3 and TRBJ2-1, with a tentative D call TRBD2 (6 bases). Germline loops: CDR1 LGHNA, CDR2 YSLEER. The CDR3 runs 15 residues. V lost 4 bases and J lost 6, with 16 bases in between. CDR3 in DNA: TGCGCCAGCAGCCGAGAGGAGGGCTTAAGCAATGAGCAGTTCTTC. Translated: CASSREEGLSNEQFF.